A single sample is the source of the 21 T cell receptor beta chains below, sequenced in a study of radiotherapy plus CTLA-4 blockade in lung cancer. Generated by immunoSEQ multiplex PCR, the TCRdb table keeps only in-frame clones and is missing some. This sample yields 25,000 to 30,000 clones, of which roughly 71% are seen a single time; about 24% belongs to the top ten. Sequences were derived from peripheral blood, sampled from a patient treated with radiotherapy plus ipilimumab. The receptor set was obtained from a human donor with non-small cell lung cancer that progressed on radiotherapy plus ipilimumab.

This clone occurred once. V usage is TRBV19 and J usage is TRBJ1-5; D is possibly TRBD1 (6 bases). The V end lost 1 base, the J end lost 1 base, and 11 bases lay between the germline ends. This CDR3 is built from 16 residues. The germline V gene encodes CDR1 LNHDA and CDR2 SQIVND (reference sequence). CDR3 nucleotides: TGTGCCAGTAGTATAGGCGCGGGGGCAAGCAATCAGCCCCAGCATTTT. Protein product: CASSIGAGASNQPQHF.

The gene calls are TRBV27 and TRBJ2-7, with 8 bases lining up with TRBD1. Trimming took 6 bases from V and 1 from J; bases not matched to a gene: 5. The germline CDR1 and CDR2 sequences are MNHEY and SMNVEV (reference sequence). This CDR3 is built from 14 residues. The CDR3: CASSYWTGSYEQYF. CDR3 nucleotide sequence: TGTGCCAGCAGCTACTGGACAGGGTCCTACGAGCAGTACTTC.

This clone was picked up a small number of times. The chain has TRBV19 and TRBJ1-2; 7 nucleotides align to TRBD1. Germline V gene data show CDR1 as LNHDA and CDR2 as SQIVND (reference sequence). J was trimmed by 10 bases and V by 6 bases; bases with no gene match: 5. This CDR3 has 11 amino acids. The CDR3 bases are TGTGCCAGTAGCACCACAGGGGACTACACCTTC. Its translation is CASSTTGDYTF.

The genes are TRBV13 and TRBJ2-5; 12 nucleotides align to TRBD2. The assigned J gene may be wrong: the sequence end matches TRBJ2-7 better. Germline CDR1 is PRHDT and CDR2 is FYEKMQ (reference sequence). The CDR3 is made up of 15 amino acids. The DNA for the CDR3 is TGTGCCAGCAGCCACCGACTAGCGGGGGACTACGAGCAGTACTTC. This gives the protein CASSHRLAGDYEQYF.

This sequence joins TRBV27 and TRBJ2-5; D not resolved. Trimming removed 2 bases at V and 1 base at J, with 8 bases between. Germline V gene sequence: CDR1 MNHEY, CDR2 SMNVEV (reference sequence). The CDR3 runs 14 residues. The CDR3 bases are TGTGCCAGCAGTTTAAAGGCCTCCCAAGAGACCCAGTACTTC. This gives the protein CASSLKASQETQYF.

J is TRBJ2-3 and V is TRBV5-4; D possibly corresponds to TRBD1 (6 bases). V was shortened by 2 bases and J by 2 bases, with 12 bases between the two germline ends. This CDR3 spans 15 amino acids. Germline V CDR1 and CDR2: SGHNT, YYREEE (reference sequence). The DNA for the CDR3 is TGTGCCAGCAGCTTCGGGACAAGTATCACAGATACGCAGTATTTT. Amino acid sequence: CASSFGTSITDTQYF. The variable domain in full, completed from reference TRBV5-4 and TRBJ2-3, reads ETGVTQSPTHLIKTRGQQVTLRCSSQSGHNTVSWYQQALGQGPQFIFQYYREEENGRGNFPPRFSGLQFPNYSSELNVNALELDDSALYLCASSFGTSITDTQYFGPGTRLTVL.

V usage is TRBV6-5 and J usage is TRBJ2-5, with D possibly called TRBD1 or TRBD2 (5 bases each). Germline lookup yields CDR1 MNHEY and CDR2 SVGAGI. Deletions cut 3 bases from V and 5 bases from J, with 13 bases between. CDR3 length equals 14 residues. The CDR3 bases are TGTGCCAGCAGTTATTCGGCCGGGGACGAGACCCAGTACTTC. It yields the protein CASSYSAGDETQYF.

The rearrangement uses TRBV10-3 and TRBJ2-1; D perhaps matches TRBD1 (5 bases). The CDR3 covers 14 residues. The germline V gene has CDR1 ENHRY and CDR2 SYGVKD. V was shortened by 2 bases and J by 4 bases, with 9 bases between the two germline ends. The CDR3 DNA follows: TGTGCCATCAGTGAGGGGGCAGGGTACAATGAGCAGTTCTTC. It is translated as CAISEGAGYNEQFF.

This chain uses TRBV10-2 with TRBJ1-6, with 11 bases fitting TRBD1. The V gene's germline CDR1 is WSHSY and CDR2 SAAADI. The length of the CDR3 is 14 residues. The ends lost 7 bases at V and 12 bases at J; junction bases unmatched: 8. The CDR3 DNA is TGCGCCAGCACCTCCGGGACAGGGGGTCTACCCCTCCACTTT. Amino acid sequence: CASTSGTGGLPLHF.

The chain is built from TRBV28 and TRBJ1-5; 9 bases match TRBD1. J gave up 2 bases and V 1 base, and 6 bases lay outside the gene matches. The CDR3 is made up of 17 amino acids. The germline gives CDR1 MDHEN, CDR2 SYDVKM. CDR3 amino acids: CASSLSRTGARNQPQHF. As DNA, the CDR3 is TGTGCCAGCAGTTTATCTCGGACAGGGGCCCGCAATCAGCCCCAGCATTTT.

Notes on this clone: A far larger clone lies a single base away; this is likely a read error. The identical CDR3 is also encoded by other nucleotide sequences in the sample. The V call is TRBV6-1, the J call TRBJ2-3, with TRBD2 as a possible D gene (5 bases). V lost 3 bases, J lost 2 bases, and 15 bases lay in between. Germline V lookup: CDR1 MNHNS, CDR2 SASEGT. The CDR3 length is 16 residues. CDR3 DNA sequence: TGTGCCAGCAGTGAGTCTCTTGGCGGGTACACAGATACGCAGTATTTT. This sequence encodes CASSESLGGYTDTQYF.

This chain uses TRBV2 with TRBJ2-7; TRBD2 matches at 10 bases. In germline, CDR1 is SNHLY, CDR2 FYNNEI. The CDR3 consists of 15 residues. The trim removed 1 base at V and 5 bases at J, leaving 5 bases unmatched. The CDR3 spells CASSEESGRANEQYF. The DNA for the CDR3 is TGTGCCAGCAGTGAAGAGAGCGGGAGGGCCAACGAGCAGTACTTC.

This clone has only a few counts. V is TRBV9 and J is TRBJ2-2; tentatively, D is TRBD1 or TRBD2 (5 bases each). CDR1 SGDLS and CDR2 YYNGEE come from the germline V gene. The CDR3 contains 13 residues. V lost 4 bases to trimming and J lost 10 bases, with 14 bases between them. CDR3 in DNA: TGTGCCAGCAGCCTGGGACCACTCACGGAGCTGTTTTTT. Its translation is CASSLGPLTELFF. Full variable domain (missing parts from reference TRBV9 and TRBJ2-2): DSGVTQTPKHLITATGQRVTLRCSPRSGDLSVYWYQQSLDQGLQFLIQYYNGEERAKGNILERFSAQQFPDLHSELNLSSLELGDSALYFCASSLGPLTELFFGEGSRLTVL.

This chain uses TRBV30 with TRBJ1-4; D is possibly TRBD1 (6 bases). Germline V lookup: CDR1 GTSNPN, CDR2 SVGIG (reference sequence). V was shortened by 5 bases and J by 3 bases, with 10 bases between the two germline ends. This CDR3 has 13 amino acids. Here the CDR3 reads CAWAQGPNEKLFF. CDR3 sequence (DNA): TGTGCCTGGGCACAGGGACCTAATGAAAAACTGTTTTTT.

The chain uses TRBV5-4 and TRBJ2-3; tentatively, D is TRBD2 (6 bases). Germline V gene data show CDR1 as SGHNT and CDR2 as YYREEE (reference sequence). The CDR3 contains 14 residues. V shed 4 bases and J shed 2 bases, with 11 bases lying between them. The CDR3 nucleotides read TGTGCCAGCAGCAGCCGGGACTCCACAGATACGCAGTATTTT. Translation: CASSSRDSTDTQYF.

This clone appeared a few times. Written as DNA, the CDR3 is TGTGCCAGCAGCCAACTAGCGGGGGCCTACGAGCAGTACTTC. Translated, it gives CASSQLAGAYEQYF. The chain couples TRBV7-2 to TRBJ2-7; the match to TRBD2 covers 11 bases. The V and J ends lost 5 bases and 2 bases, in that order; junction bases with no gene match: 2. CDR1 is SGHTA, CDR2 FQGNSA, per germline. The CDR3 is made up of 14 amino acids.

The rearrangement joins TRBV19 to TRBJ2-2, with D perhaps matching TRBD1 (6 bases). Trimming left V 4 bases short and J 7 bases short, with 10 bases between. This CDR3 has 13 amino acids. Per germline, CDR1 LNHDA and CDR2 SQIVND (reference sequence). The CDR3 nucleotides read TGTGCCAGTAGTACCCAGGGGATCGGGGAGCTGTTTTTT. Translation: CASSTQGIGELFF.

The chain employs TRBV28 and TRBJ1-2, with 10 nucleotides matching TRBD1. Unmatched junction bases numbered 9, after V lost 5 bases and J lost 6 bases. The CDR3 contains 15 residues. The germline CDR1 and CDR2 sequences are MDHEN and SYDVKM. CDR3 in DNA: TGTGCCAGCAGTCCCGGGACAGGGGAACTAGATGGCTACACCTTC. As protein: CASSPGTGELDGYTF.

The gene calls are TRBV28 and TRBJ2-2; D uncertain. Germline-derived CDR1 and CDR2 are MDHEN and SYDVKM. Trimming shortened V by 2 bases and J by 1 base, and 5 bases separated the two germline ends. CDR3 length: 14 amino acids. The CDR3 spells CASSLTLNTGELFF. The CDR3 DNA reads TGTGCCAGCAGTTTAACCCTGAACACCGGGGAGCTGTTTTTT.

This chain joins TRBV10-3 and TRBJ2-7; tentative D call: TRBD1 (5 bases). V lost 3 bases, J lost 3 bases, and 12 bases lay in between. CDR1 ENHRY and CDR2 SYGVKD come from the germline V gene. The CDR3 is 14 residues long. CDR3 protein: CAISDKGNSYEQYF. CDR3 sequence (DNA): TGTGCCATCAGTGATAAGGGGAATAGCTACGAGCAGTACTTC.

This clone turned up a few times. The CDR3, as DNA: TGTGCCTGGAGTGTAGGGTCCTGGGAGCCTAGCACAGATACGCAGTATTTT. It yields the protein CAWSVGSWEPSTDTQYF. The chain recombines TRBV30 with TRBJ2-3, with a weak D call TRBD2 (5 bases). The CDR3 extends over 17 amino acids. Germline CDR1 is GTSNPN and CDR2 is SVGIG (reference sequence). V was pared by 0 bases and J by 0 bases, with 16 bases between.